These T cell receptor beta chains were read from a single sample in a study. TCRdb redid the calling of the RT-PCR reads with MiXCR, one entry per CDR3 protein. The data contain about 680,000 distinct CDR3 sequences, 12% to 15% of them seen just once; the ten biggest clones take up about 3.9%. The specimen was memory CD4+ T cells from blood. The receptor source for this set is a female donor in good health, serving as a healthy control. Both conserved end residues are part of each CDR3. D genes are given only for firm matches. The size entry is marked missing in some rows and otherwise reads once, few, many or a size class.

clone size,V gene,D gene,J gene,CDR3 DNA,CDR3 protein
-,TRBV11-2,-,TRBJ2-5,TGTGCCAGCAGCTTAGTTCGCACAGAGACCCAGTACTTC,CASSLVRTETQYF
-,TRBV18,TRBD1,TRBJ1-2,TGTGCCAGCTCACCCGAGGCAGGGGGGGACTATGGCTACACCTTC,CASSPEAGGDYGYTF
many,TRBV20-1,-,TRBJ2-7,TGCAGTGCTAGATGGGGACGCAGGAGCTCCTACGAGCAGTACTTC,CSARWGRRSSYEQYF
-,TRBV7-9,TRBD1,TRBJ2-7,TGTGCCAGCAGCTCACCCGGGACAGCTACCTACGAGCAGTACTTC,CASSSPGTATYEQYF
-,TRBV7-3,-,TRBJ2-2,TGTGCCAGCAGCCCAACGATCCCCGCGAACACCGGGGAGCTGTTTTTT,CASSPTIPANTGELFF
many,TRBV12-3/TRBV12-4,TRBD1,TRBJ2-2,TGTGCCAGCAGAAAAGGGACAGGGGGCTCCGGGGAGCTGTTTTTT,CASRKGTGGSGELFF
few,TRBV20-1,TRBD1,TRBJ2-2,TGCAGTGCTAGAGACGTGACAGGGGGCTTCGGGGAGCTGTTTTTT,CSARDVTGGFGELFF
many,TRBV20-1,-,TRBJ1-2,TGCAGTGCTAGAGACCCTAGAGGGGCGGTTGGCTACACCTTC,CSARDPRGAVGYTF
once,TRBV20-1,-,TRBJ2-1,TGCAGTGCTGATAGGGCACAGCGGGAGTTCTTC,CSADRAQREFF
few,TRBV6-6,-,TRBJ2-6,TGTGCCAGCAGCGAACCCCTACTGCCCTCTGGGGCCAACGTCCTGACTTTC,CASSEPLLPSGANVLTF
few,TRBV7-2,-,TRBJ1-2,TGTGCCAGCAGCTTAGTCCAGGACTCCGGCTACACCTTC,CASSLVQDSGYTF
many,TRBV7-2,TRBD1,TRBJ2-1,TGTGCCAGCAGTTTTCCGGACAGGGGGGTTCTTGAGCAGTTCTTC,CASSFPDRGVLEQFF
-,TRBV20-1,-,TRBJ2-3,TGCAGTGCGGCCCCCTCACGCACAGATACGCAGTATTTT,CSAAPSRTDTQYF
few,TRBV12-3/TRBV12-4,TRBD1,TRBJ1-5,TGTGCCAGCAGTTCCGGACAGGGGTTCGGTCAGCCCCAGCATTTT,CASSSGQGFGQPQHF
few,TRBV9,-,TRBJ1-2,TGTGCCAGCAGCGCGGGGGGGGCGGCTCGTGGCTACACCTTC,CASSAGGAARGYTF
-,TRBV12-3/TRBV12-4,TRBD1,TRBJ1-1,TGTGCCAGCAGCATAGACAGGGGCAACATGAACACTGAAGCTTTCTTT,CASSIDRGNMNTEAFF
-,TRBV24-1,-,TRBJ2-7,TGTGCCACCAGTGATCTAGACTACGGGCAGTACTTC,CATSDLDYGQYF
-,TRBV7-3,-,TRBJ2-5,TGTGCCAGCAGCGCCCAGGGGGGAGACTCAGAGACCCAGTACTTC,CASSAQGGDSETQYF
-,TRBV12-3/TRBV12-4,-,TRBJ1-1,TGTGCCAGCAGGTCCCCGGTTGAAGCTTTCTTT,CASRSPVEAFF
few,TRBV6-5,-,TRBJ2-2,TGTGCCAGCAGTTACGGGGGGAGCGGCGGGGAGCTGTTTTTT,CASSYGGSGGELFF
few,TRBV30,TRBD1,TRBJ1-1,TGTGCCTGGAGCCCACAGGGGTCTGAAGCTTTCTTT,CAWSPQGSEAFF
many,TRBV29-1,-,TRBJ2-5,TGCAGCGTTGCACAGGGCGGTCAGGGGACCCAGTACTTC,CSVAQGGQGTQYF
few,TRBV2,-,TRBJ2-1,TGTGCCAGCAGTGAGGGAGGCCATTATGAGCAGTTCTTC,CASSEGGHYEQFF
-,TRBV27,TRBD1,TRBJ1-2,TGTGCCAGCAGTCCCCATTTACAGGGGATGATTGGCTACACCTTC,CASSPHLQGMIGYTF
many,TRBV4-3,-,TRBJ1-6,TGCGCCAGCAGCCAAGATCCCCCGGGGGGTAATTCACCCCTCCACTTT,CASSQDPPGGNSPLHF
few,TRBV4-2,TRBD2,TRBJ2-3,TGTGCCAGCAGCCTCCGTGGGGGGGTTAACACAGATACGCAGTATTTT,CASSLRGGVNTDTQYF
-,TRBV20-1,TRBD1,TRBJ1-2,TGCAGTGCTAGATCGAGCACAGGGGGAGATTATGGCTACACCTTC,CSARSSTGGDYGYTF
-,TRBV18,TRBD1,TRBJ1-6,TGTGCCAGCTCAGCTCACAGGGGCGAGGATTCACCCCTCCACTTT,CASSAHRGEDSPLHF
-,TRBV9,-,TRBJ2-7,TGTGCCAGCAGCGCGGGGACGTATACGGACTCCTACGAGCAGTACTTC,CASSAGTYTDSYEQYF
few,TRBV7-2,-,TRBJ2-3,TGTGCCAGCAGCCCCTCTTTGGGCGTGACCCAACTTTTT,CASSPSLGVTQLF
-,TRBV7-9,TRBD1,TRBJ2-7,TGTGCCAGCAGCGGGGGGACAGGGCGCTACGAGCAGTACTTC,CASSGGTGRYEQYF
many,TRBV5-1,-,TRBJ1-1,TGCGCCAGCAGCTTGGAACCTAGCACTGAAGCTTTCTTT,CASSLEPSTEAFF
-,TRBV9,TRBD1,TRBJ2-7,TGTGCCAGCAGCTCCTCAGGGGGTCCGTGGGAGCAGTACTTC,CASSSSGGPWEQYF
-,TRBV6-2/TRBV6-3,-,TRBJ2-6,TGTGCCAGCAGTTACGCCCGGGGCTCTGGGGCCAACGTCCTGACTTTC,CASSYARGSGANVLTF
few,TRBV7-2,-,TRBJ2-7,TGTGCCAGCAGCATTGACGCCTCGAGCTCCTACGAGCAGTACTTC,CASSIDASSSYEQYF
many,TRBV12-3/TRBV12-4,-,TRBJ2-7,TGTGCCAGCAGTAAGGGCCCCTTGGAGCAGTACTTC,CASSKGPLEQYF
few,TRBV15,-,TRBJ2-7,TGTGCCACCAGCAGAGGTGGGGCGGGATCTTACGAGCAGTACTTC,CATSRGGAGSYEQYF
-,TRBV29-1,-,TRBJ2-3,TGCAGCGTTGGACTTGGCACAGATACGCAGTATTTT,CSVGLGTDTQYF
few,TRBV24-1,TRBD2,TRBJ2-1,TGTGCCACCAGTGATCCGAATCCTCAAACTAGCGGGGGCTACAATGAGCAGTTCTTC,CATSDPNPQTSGGYNEQFF
few,TRBV6-5,-,TRBJ2-7,TGTGCCAGCAGCCCCGACTATGGCTCCTACGAGCAGTACTTC,CASSPDYGSYEQYF
few,TRBV7-8,-,TRBJ1-1,TGTGCCAGCAGCTTAGGGGGCGCAGTCTTAGGCACTGAAGCTTTCTTT,CASSLGGAVLGTEAFF
few,TRBV6-2/TRBV6-3,TRBD1,TRBJ2-3,TGTGCCAGCAGCCAGGGAGGAGGACAGGGACCCACAGATACGCAGTATTTT,CASSQGGGQGPTDTQYF
few,TRBV7-2,-,TRBJ2-4,TGTGCCAGCAGCTTTCCCGGACAAAGCAAAAACATTCAGTACTTC,CASSFPGQSKNIQYF
many,TRBV7-2,TRBD2,TRBJ2-2,TGTGCCAGCAGCACTCGTCTAGCGGCGAACACCGGGGAGCTGTTTTTT,CASSTRLAANTGELFF
-,TRBV7-3,-,TRBJ1-1,TGTGCCAGCAGCCTCGGCCCGAGGACCGGGGGTAGCTCTGAAGCTTTCTTT,CASSLGPRTGGSSEAFF
few,TRBV20-1,TRBD1,TRBJ1-4,TGCAGTGCTAGAGTCCCAGGGGGCGTGAGGGAAAAACTGTTTTTT,CSARVPGGVREKLFF
-,TRBV10-3,-,TRBJ2-2,TGTGCCATCAGTGAGTCATACGGGGAGCTGTTTTTT,CAISESYGELFF
many,TRBV13,-,TRBJ1-2,TGTGCCAGCAGCTTTTACTGGGACTCTGGCTACACCTTC,CASSFYWDSGYTF
many,TRBV7-7,-,TRBJ1-5,TGTGCTAGCAGCTCCCGGCCAAGAGATGGGGGCGGTCAGCCCCAGCATTTT,CASSSRPRDGGGQPQHF
-,TRBV18,-,TRBJ1-5,TGTGCCAGCAGCTCGGACTTAGGGGTAATCCAAGCTCCCCAGCATTTT,CASSSDLGVIQAPQHF
-,TRBV15,-,TRBJ2-6,TGTGCCACCAGCAGAGAACCTTTCAGGGGCGCTGGGGCCAACGTCCTGACTTTC,CATSREPFRGAGANVLTF
-,TRBV27,-,TRBJ1-1,TGTGCCAGCAGTCCAAACTTGGCTAGGACTGAAGCTTTCTTT,CASSPNLARTEAFF
-,TRBV25-1,-,TRBJ1-2,TGTGCCAGCAGTGAATCGTCCGGTTCGGGCTACACCTTC,CASSESSGSGYTF
-,TRBV12-3/TRBV12-4,TRBD1,TRBJ1-2,TGTGCCAGTCTCCAAAGGGACAGGGGAAACTATGGCTACACCTTC,CASLQRDRGNYGYTF
few,TRBV30,TRBD1,TRBJ2-3,TGTGCCTGGAGTGGAGGGACAGGCGGCAAGACGCAGTATTTT,CAWSGGTGGKTQYF
few,TRBV11-1,TRBD2,TRBJ2-1,TGTGCCAGCATCACGGGACTAGCGGGGACCCTCAATGAGCAGTTCTTC,CASITGLAGTLNEQFF
-,TRBV20-1,TRBD1,TRBJ1-5,TGCAGTGCTAGGACAGGGGGGCCCCAGCATTTT,CSARTGGPQHF